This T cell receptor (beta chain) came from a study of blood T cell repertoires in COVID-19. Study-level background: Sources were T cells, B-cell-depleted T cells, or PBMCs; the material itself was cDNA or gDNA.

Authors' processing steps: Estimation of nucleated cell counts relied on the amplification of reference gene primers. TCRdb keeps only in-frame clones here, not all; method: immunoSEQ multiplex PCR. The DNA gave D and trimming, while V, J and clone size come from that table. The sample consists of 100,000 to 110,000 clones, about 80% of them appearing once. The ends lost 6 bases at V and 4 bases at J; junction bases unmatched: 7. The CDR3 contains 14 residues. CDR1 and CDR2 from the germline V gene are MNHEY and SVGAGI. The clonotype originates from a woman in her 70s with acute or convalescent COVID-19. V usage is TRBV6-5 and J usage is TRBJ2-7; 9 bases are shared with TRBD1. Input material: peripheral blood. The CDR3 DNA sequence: TGTGCCAGCAGGGCCGGGACAGGGATATACGAGCAGTACTTC. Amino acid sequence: CASRAGTGIYEQYF.